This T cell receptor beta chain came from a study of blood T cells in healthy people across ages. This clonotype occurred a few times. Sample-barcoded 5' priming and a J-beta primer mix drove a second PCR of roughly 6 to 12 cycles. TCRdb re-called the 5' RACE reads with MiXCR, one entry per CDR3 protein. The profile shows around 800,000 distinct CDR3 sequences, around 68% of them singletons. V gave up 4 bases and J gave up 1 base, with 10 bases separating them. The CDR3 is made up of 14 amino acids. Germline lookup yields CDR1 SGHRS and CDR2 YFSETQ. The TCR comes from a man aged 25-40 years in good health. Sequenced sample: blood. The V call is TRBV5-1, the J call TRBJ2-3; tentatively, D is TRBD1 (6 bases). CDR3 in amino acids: CASSKGDRTDTQYF. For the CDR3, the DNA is TGCGCCAGCAGCAAGGGGGATCGCACAGATACGCAGTATTTT.